Each of the 22 T cell receptor beta chains below was sequenced from the same sample in a study of a mutant IDH1 vaccine in newly diagnosed glioma. Time point defined: baseline, week 1 (first vaccination visit). Sample treatment: pre-vaccination baseline after standard-of-care therapy. Repertoires were generated with immunoSEQ multiplex PCR, while TCRdb's copy carries only in-frame clones and drops some. The sample carries 50,000 to 75,000 clones, about 90% recorded once. The source material was PBMCs, sampled from a glioma patient treated with radiotherapy, temozolomide or both. The source is a man over 45 with glioma.

V usage is TRBV10-3 and J usage is TRBJ2-1; 7 bases align to TRBD2. Germline lookup yields CDR1 ENHRY and CDR2 SYGVKD. The CDR3 is 13 residues long. V lost 8 bases and J lost 0; bases outside the gene matches: 1. CDR3 sequence: CAIGGDSYNEQFF. CDR3 nucleotides: TGTGCCATCGGGGGGGACTCCTACAATGAGCAGTTCTTC.

This chain connects TRBV4-1 to TRBJ1-4; D is possibly TRBD1 (5 bases). V was pared by 2 bases and J by 8 bases, with 12 bases between. Germline V gene data show CDR1 as MGHRA and CDR2 as YSYEKL. The CDR3 runs to 14 residues. The CDR3: CASSQQGTWEKLFF. CDR3 in DNA: TGCGCCAGCAGCCAACAGGGTACGTGGGAAAAACTGTTTTTT.

This chain links TRBV19 with TRBJ1-5, with D perhaps matching TRBD1 (5 bases). Trimming shortened V by 5 bases and J by 3 bases, and 14 bases separated the two germline ends. Germline CDR1 LNHDA, CDR2 SQIVND (reference sequence). The CDR3 runs to 15 residues. The CDR3 DNA reads as TGTGCCAGTAGTTTAACAGGCCGGAACAATCAGCCCCAGCATTTT. Amino acid sequence: CASSLTGRNNQPQHF.

The rearrangement links TRBV2 to TRBJ1-4; 9 bases are a match to TRBD1. CDR1 is SNHLY, CDR2 FYNNEI, per germline. CDR3 size: 15 residues. After removal of 2 bases from V and 6 bases from J, the junction contained 4 bases not matched to a gene. The CDR3, as DNA: TGTGCCAGCAGTGAATCCTGGACAGGGGATGAAAAACTGTTTTTT. It encodes CASSESWTGDEKLFF.

The rearrangement uses TRBV30 and TRBJ2-7, with 9 bases that match TRBD2. Trimming took 8 bases from V and 4 from J; bases not matched to a gene: 12. Germline V CDR1 and CDR2: GTSNPN, SVGIG (reference sequence). The CDR3 is 14 amino acids. The CDR3 nucleotides read TGTGCCGGGTTATTTAGCGGGAGCGAATACGAGCAGTACTTC. Amino acid sequence: CAGLFSGSEYEQYF.

The rearrangement joins TRBV19 to TRBJ1-6; 12 bases map to TRBD1. The V segment lost 8 bases and the J segment 10 bases; nucleotides outside the gene matches: 6. Germline V lookup: CDR1 LNHDA, CDR2 SQIVND (reference sequence). This CDR3 is 14 amino acids long. The CDR3 protein is CASGDRGLGSPLHF. The CDR3 DNA follows: TGTGCCAGTGGGGACAGGGGGCTCGGGTCACCCCTCCACTTT.

The genes are TRBV13 and TRBJ1-1; D is uncertain. The V end was cut by 5 bases, the J end by 3 bases, with 16 bases between. The CDR3 length is 15 residues. Germline V gene data show CDR1 as PRHDT and CDR2 as FYEKMQ (reference sequence). CDR3: CASSTSGNPDTEAFF. The CDR3, as DNA: TGTGCCAGCAGCACCTCCGGGAACCCGGACACTGAAGCTTTCTTT.

The chain carries TRBV29-1 and TRBJ1-2, with D unclear. Germline V CDR1 and CDR2: SQVTM, ANQGSEA. The CDR3 covers 16 residues. V was pared by 7 bases and J by 0 bases, with 21 bases between. CDR3 coding DNA: TGCAGCGCCCTAAGAGTACAGAGAAGGGCTAACTATGGCTACACCTTC. Translation gives CSALRVQRRANYGYTF.

This chain links TRBV10-3 with TRBJ2-7, with D possibly called TRBD1 or TRBD2 (5 bases each). Germline CDR1 is ENHRY and CDR2 is SYGVKD. Trimming took off 5 bases at V and 4 bases at J, with 18 bases between the two ends. The CDR3 covers 15 residues. The CDR3 nucleotides are TGTGCCATCAGTCTGGACCAGGGAGAACCTTACGAGCAGTACTTC. Translating gives CAISLDQGEPYEQYF.

This sequence joins TRBV7-3 and TRBJ2-2; 7 bases line up with TRBD2. This CDR3 is 16 amino acids long. With V trimmed by 2 bases and J by 1 base, 4 bases remained unmatched. In germline, CDR1 is SGHTA, CDR2 FQGTGA. The CDR3 protein is CASSLWGGGNTGELFF. The CDR3 region has the DNA TGTGCCAGCAGCTTATGGGGCGGGGGGAACACCGGGGAGCTGTTTTTT.

The genes are TRBV12-5 and TRBJ1-2; no firm D call. Germline V gene data show CDR1 as LGHNT and CDR2 as FRNRAP. The CDR3 loop spans 15 amino acids. The V gene lost 0 bases and the J gene lost 4 bases, with 12 bases spanning the gap. The CDR3 DNA reads TGTGCTAGTGGTTTGGTTAGTGGGCGCAGCTATGGCTACACCTTC. Amino acids: CASGLVSGRSYGYTF.

The chain uses TRBV19 and TRBJ2-2; 11 nucleotides line up with TRBD2. Trimming at V came to 4 bases and at J to 6 bases, leaving 7 bases not matched to a gene. The CDR3 sequence is 16 residues long. CDR1 LNHDA and CDR2 SQIVND come from the germline V gene (reference sequence). The CDR3 sequence is CASSNIAGGQSGELFF. The CDR3 DNA reads TGTGCCAGTAGTAACATAGCGGGGGGGCAGTCCGGGGAGCTGTTTTTT.

The J gene is TRBJ2-7, the V gene TRBV28; TRBD2 is a possible D gene (6 bases). Looked up from germline, CDR1 is MDHEN and CDR2 is SYDVKM. The V end was cut by 2 bases, the J end by 3 bases, with 11 bases between. This CDR3 spans 14 amino acids. Here the CDR3 DNA reads TGTGCCAGCAGTTTAGGTCCAGCGGGCTACGAGCAGTACTTC. Protein: CASSLGPAGYEQYF. Drawing the rest from reference TRBV28 and TRBJ2-7, the complete variable domain is DVKVTQSSRYLVKRTGEKVFLECVQDMDHENMFWYRQDPGLGLRLIYFSYDVKMKEKGDIPEGYSVSREKKERFSLILESASTNQTSMYLCASSLGPAGYEQYFGPGTRLTVT.

The chain is built from TRBV7-6 and TRBJ2-2; 7 nucleotides match TRBD1. The V and J ends lost 6 bases and 4 bases, in that order; junction bases with no gene match: 5. CDR1 is SGHVS, CDR2 FNYEAQ, per germline. CDR3 length: 14 residues. DNA for the CDR3: TGTGCCAGCAGACTTTCAGGGGGCACCGGGGAGCTGTTTTTT. As protein: CASRLSGGTGELFF.

This chain connects TRBV6-5 to TRBJ1-2; D is unclear. There are 14 residues in the CDR3. Looked up from germline, CDR1 is MNHEY and CDR2 is SVGAGI. V was shortened by 4 bases and J by 8 bases, with 17 bases between the two germline ends. The CDR3 DNA follows: TGTGCCAGCAGTTTCTCCGCCTTAGGCTCGGGCTACACCTTC. Translated: CASSFSALGSGYTF.

The rearrangement links TRBV6-5 to TRBJ1-4; D may be TRBD1 (6 bases). The CDR3 totals 14 residues. Germline V gene lookup returns CDR1 MNHEY and CDR2 SVGAGI. The germline V and J ends were trimmed by 2 bases and 3 bases, with 7 bases remaining between them. The CDR3 DNA follows: TGTGCCAGCAGTTACGGACAGTCTAATGAAAAACTGTTTTTT. It specifies CASSYGQSNEKLFF.

The chain is built from TRBV11-2 and TRBJ2-7; 9 bases fit TRBD1. The CDR3 has 15 amino acids. The germline CDR1 and CDR2 sequences are SGHAT and FQNNGV. J was trimmed by 4 bases and V by 5 bases; bases with no gene match: 9. This CDR3 reads CASSEQGAPPYEQYF. CDR3 DNA: TGTGCCAGCAGCGAACAGGGGGCTCCTCCGTACGAGCAGTACTTC.

The J gene is TRBJ2-2, the V gene TRBV6-5; D gene unclear. The germline V and J ends were trimmed by 2 bases and 4 bases, with 5 bases remaining between them. Germline-derived CDR1 and CDR2 are MNHEY and SVGAGI. This CDR3 comprises 13 residues. In nucleotides, the CDR3 is TGTGCCAGCAGTTACGATGCCACCGGGGAGCTGTTTTTT. Translation gives CASSYDATGELFF.

This clone was counted only a few times. DNA of the CDR3: TGTGCCAGCAGCCTACACGACAGGGGGCAAGGAAACACCATATATTTT. Translated, it gives CASSLHDRGQGNTIYF. The chain joins TRBV4-2 to TRBJ1-3, with TRBD1 matching over 10 bases. There are 16 residues in the CDR3. After removal of 4 bases from V and 4 bases from J, the junction contained 7 bases not matched to a gene. Per the germline V gene, CDR1 is LGHNA and CDR2 is YNFKEQ.

The rearrangement links TRBV19 to TRBJ1-1; 9 bases agree with TRBD1. Losses at the gene ends were 3 bases for V and 4 bases for J; bases not matched to a gene: 3. The CDR3 sequence is 14 residues long. Per germline, CDR1 LNHDA and CDR2 SQIVND (reference sequence). CDR3 DNA: TGTGCCAGTAGTATCGGACAGGGGAGCACTGAAGCTTTCTTT. The encoded protein is CASSIGQGSTEAFF. Full variable domain (missing parts from reference TRBV19 and TRBJ1-1): DGGITQSPKYLFRKEGQNVTLSCEQNLNHDAMYWYRQDPGQGLRLIYYSQIVNDFQKGDIAEGYSVSREKKESFPLTVTSAQKNPTAFYLCASSIGQGSTEAFFGQGTRLTVV.

As DNA, the CDR3 is TGTGCCAGCAGACTAGCGGGGGGTTATTACAATGAGCAGTTCTTC. This translates into CASRLAGGYYNEQFF. This chain uses TRBV7-2 with TRBJ2-1; the match to TRBD2 covers 12 bases. From germline, CDR1 is SGHTA and CDR2 FQGNSA. The CDR3 has 15 residues. J gave up 4 bases and V 6 bases, and 4 bases lay outside the gene matches.

Concerning this clone: Its ends do not fully match the called genes, so a read error is possible. The gene calls are TRBV7-7 and TRBJ2-5; 7 bases line up with TRBD1. Germline V CDR1 and CDR2: SSHAT, FNYEAQ (reference sequence). This CDR3 region has 15 residues. The CDR3 bases are TGTGCTAGCAGCTGGAGACAGGGACGGGGAGAGACCCAGTACTTC. Translating it yields CASSWRQGRGETQYF.